Here is one T cell receptor beta chain with its context. As yet, its antigen is unknown. PCR amplification relied on 60 Vbeta primers (plus 13 Jbeta primers). Some clones are missing from TCRdb's copy, which holds only in-frame ones; the method was immunoSEQ multiplex PCR. This table holds more than 80,000 clones, around 76% found once. V was shortened by 4 bases and J by 1 base, with 7 bases between the two germline ends. The CDR3 runs 14 residues. From germline, CDR1 is MGHRA and CDR2 YSYEKL. The data derive from a study of cytomegalovirus exposure and HLA in healthy donors. Study-wide findings and caveats: For presence/absence analyses, sequencing depth was assumed to be roughly uniform across donors. Being productive about 87% or about 30% of the time was typical of most TCR beta V segments in an earlier analysis.

The rearrangement uses TRBV4-1 and TRBJ2-2; unclear D gene. Sequenced: PBMCs. The receptor was derived from a human donor in good health. The CDR3, as DNA: TGCGCCAGCAGCCCTCGACAGAACACCGGGGAGCTGTTTTTT. Protein product: CASSPRQNTGELFF.